The following is a T cell receptor (beta chain) sequence with its context. Its cognate antigen has yet to be identified. No clone much larger than this one lies a single base away; base qualities are absent. The germline V gene (reference sequence) gives CDR1 as SGHNT and CDR2 as YYREEE. V is trimmed back by 0 bases and J by 14 bases, and the junction contains 12 bases that no gene match accounts for. Spanning cysteine to phenylalanine, the CDR3 consists of 14 amino acids. Of the read, only the CDR3 DNA is kept; its 42 bases are in frame from base 1. In this study, focal radiation therapy paired with CTLA-4 blockade (ipilimumab) was tested in patients who had chemo-refractory metastatic non-small-cell lung cancer. Receptor libraries were prepared by the immunoSEQ multiplex PCR assay. TCRdb took over this immuneACCESS table, retaining in-frame rearrangements with V and J assigned. Such tables are incomplete; in checked studies, under half of the missing clones stem from an unresolved V gene, and the remainder is unexplained. Counted in this sample were around 80,000 clones; roughly 74% of them appeared once. The top ten clonotypes cover around 10% of the sample.

The data originate from a study of radiotherapy plus CTLA-4 blockade in lung cancer (dated 2018 in TCRdb). For the study in its entirety: Among enrolled patients, 15% to 20% had an objective response and roughly 30% reached disease control. Paper-wide results and their limitations: The strongest predictors of response were reported to be early dynamic shifts in blood T cell clones along with a rise in serum interferon-beta following radiation. After treatment with radiotherapy and ipilimumab, TCR clones that originated in tumors expanded in peripheral blood.

This specimen consisted of peripheral blood, obtained from a patient treated with radiotherapy plus ipilimumab. The chain uses TRBV5-4 and TRBJ1-2; 8 bases in the middle match TRBD1. This receptor was identified in a human donor with non-small cell lung cancer whose response to radiotherapy plus ipilimumab could not be evaluated. The nucleotide sequence is TGTGCCAGCAGCTTGGAAATGCAGGGGGCTTGGGGAACCTTC. It encodes CASSLEMQGAWGTF.